This T cell receptor beta chain was sequenced in a study of circulating and synovial CD4+ cells in juvenile arthritis. Germline assignment: CDR1 SQVTM and CDR2 ANQGSEA. The CDR3 is 14 residues long. With 4 bases removed from V and 5 bases from J, the gap between germline ends came to 17 bases. Sequencing used immunoSEQ multiplex PCR; TCRdb keeps in-frame clones, though not all of them. The profile shows under 40,000 clones, around 95% of them singletons. The source is a human donor with juvenile idiopathic arthritis. The sample taken for sequencing was CD4+ T cells from blood. V gene TRBV29-1 combines with J gene TRBJ1-1, with TRBD1 as a possible D gene (5 bases). CDR3 coding DNA: TGCAGCGTTGGGCCGCACGGGGGTAGGACTGAAGCTTTCTTT. This sequence encodes CSVGPHGGRTEAFF.